This TCR beta chain was profiled in a study of graft-versus-host responses after intestinal transplantation (TCRdb year 2021). Context from the whole study: Recipients received multivisceral, liver-intestinal, or isolated intestinal transplants. All recipients received anti-thymocyte globulin induction followed by maintenance tacrolimus and steroids for roughly 3 years. After intestinal transplantation, graft-versus-host and host-versus-graft alloreactive T cell clones were followed in the graft, circulation and bone marrow using bulk TCR-beta CDR3 sequencing. Alloreactive clones were identified by sequencing pre-transplant mixed lymphocyte reaction products and comparing them with unstimulated pre-transplant donor and recipient T cells. The cohort enrolled under 25 intestinal transplant recipients including one retransplant, and a few patients lacking pretransplant specimens were excluded. Donor T cell macrochimerism was defined as a peak of at least 4% donor T cells among recipient peripheral blood mononuclear cells. Instead of going to the commercial service, samples from a few later patients were sequenced in-house on an Illumina MiSeq and processed with MiXCR. Points the paper makes about the study in general: The relatively low number and heterogeneity of intestinal transplant patients limited the conclusions. Patients with donor T cell macrochimerism had high GvH to HvG T cell clonal ratios in their allografts. GvH clones were detected in recipient bone marrow, and some of these GvH clones were observed earlier in ileal mucosa or blood, consistent with an intestinal mucosal origin. Early after transplant, declines in HvG clones were associated with peak levels of circulating GvH clones.

Library preparation was by the immunoSEQ multiplex PCR assay. For most patients, genomic DNA was isolated with the Qiagen DNeasy Blood and Tissue Kit and shipped frozen to Adaptive Biotechnologies for TCR sequencing. High-throughput TCR-beta CDR3 sequencing of genomic DNA from most patients was performed by Adaptive Biotechnologies. Per the authors' processing: Adaptive's ImmunoSEQ software was the source of the TCR sequencing data for 18 patients, while a few other patients were processed with MiXCR and VDJtools. CD4 versus CD8 sorting errors were corrected by removing sequences found in both subsets at a frequency ratio below 5:1. CDR3 nucleotide sequences shared between donor and recipient were removed because their origin could not be assigned. To be classed as alloreactive, a clone needed at least 2-fold expansion over unstimulated cells and a minimum CFSE-low frequency of 0.002% (template counts) or 0.001% (read counts). Clones were considered mappable if detected in sequenced pre-transplant spleen, lymph node, or MLR CFSE-low populations of the donor or recipient. Cumulative frequency of alloreactive clones was calculated as a percentage of all sequences weighted by copy number. TCRdb stores this immuneACCESS table with in-frame sequences only. Part of the clones is absent; in the studies checked, under half of the shortfall reflects unresolved V genes, and no reason is known for the rest. V and J calls and clone size are copied from that table; D and trimming were computed from the DNA. Across this sample there are about 73,000 clones, with 90% seen only once. Less than 5% of the sample is held by the ten biggest clonotypes.

CDR3 length: 12 amino acids, cysteine to phenylalanine. The CDR3 DNA has 36 bases and is translated from base 1. The germline V gene (reference sequence) sets CDR1 to LNHDA and CDR2 to SQIVND. Germline trimming: 7 bases from V, 9 bases from J; junction bases outside gene matches: 8. Comment on this clone: The specificity of this receptor is unknown. Base-call qualities are not available, and no considerably larger clone is one nucleotide away.

In light of the paper, this sample's time point label describes: cells obtained before transplantation from donor or recipient. CD3+CD4+ and CD3+CD8+ populations were FACS-sorted from unstimulated pre-transplant donor and recipient cells taken from spleen or lymph nodes. This receptor was taken from a human donor who was the organ donor for an intestinal transplant. This receptor chain uses TRBV19 and TRBJ1-1; a stretch of 7 junction bases matches TRBD1. The specimen comprised unstimulated CD8+ T cells sorted from spleen or lymph node cells, sampled before transplant. The bases read TGTGCCAGTACCCAAGGGGGCGGGAAAGCTTTCTTT. Its coded protein is CASTQGGGKAFF.